The rows below give T cell receptor beta chains drawn from one sample of a study of early T cells in non-severe SARS-CoV-2 infection. TCRdb reanalysed the 5' RACE reads using MiXCR and keeps one entry per CDR3 protein. Seen here are roughly 54,000 distinct CDR3 sequences, 4.5% to 7% observed once, and the top ten hold about 7%. Sequencing input: whole blood. All receptors come from an adult who was a healthcare worker with PCR-confirmed SARS-CoV-2 infection or an uninfected control (not recorded which). Both conserved end residues are part of each CDR3. D genes are given only for firm matches. Some rows have no size entry. The others give once, few or many, or a class for an expanded clone.

DNA	CDR3	V	J	size	D
TGTGCCAGCAGCGCACAGCGTATAAACACTGAAGCTTTCTTT	CASSAQRINTEAFF	TRBV5-4	TRBJ1-1	few	NA
TGTGCCACCAGTGATTACACAACAGGGGGAGGCTACACCTTC	CATSDYTTGGGYTF	TRBV24-1	TRBJ1-2	NA	TRBD1
TGTGCCAGCAGTTACACCGGTGGCGAGCAGTACTTC	CASSYTGGEQYF	TRBV6-2/TRBV6-3	TRBJ2-7	few	NA
TGTGCCAGCAGCCCCTGGACCGTGGCCTCTGGGGCCAACGTCCTGACTTTC	CASSPWTVASGANVLTF	TRBV6-2/TRBV6-3	TRBJ2-6	many	NA
TGTGCCAGCAGTTTAGCGGGGGCGGGAAGGGGGACCCAGTACTTC	CASSLAGAGRGTQYF	TRBV12-3/TRBV12-4	TRBJ2-5	many	NA
TGTGCCAGCAAACTCCTCCCGGCCGGTAGCGGGGTCATCTCCTACAATGAGCAGTTCTTC	CASKLLPAGSGVISYNEQFF	TRBV6-6	TRBJ2-1	NA	TRBD2
TGCAGTGCGGTAACTGGGGCCAACGTCCTGACTTTC	CSAVTGANVLTF	TRBV20-1	TRBJ2-6	many	NA
TGCAGTGCTAGAGATGGGGGGAGGGACAGGGCTAATGAGCAGTTCTTC	CSARDGGRDRANEQFF	TRBV20-1	TRBJ2-1	many	TRBD1
TGCAGTGCTAGAGATTGGCAGGCCCCTAATGAAAAACTGTTTTTT	CSARDWQAPNEKLFF	TRBV20-1	TRBJ1-4	few	NA
TGTGCCAGCAGCTTATCGACAGGGTTGAACACTGAAGCTTTCTTT	CASSLSTGLNTEAFF	TRBV7-9	TRBJ1-1	many	TRBD1
TGTGCCACCAGTGGCCAGGACAGCTCCACAGATACGCAGTATTTT	CATSGQDSSTDTQYF	TRBV24-1	TRBJ2-3	many	NA
TGTGCCAGCAGCGCATTACAGGGGCCCATGGGGAAACTGTTTTTT	CASSALQGPMGKLFF	TRBV7-9	TRBJ1-4	many	TRBD1
TGTGCCAGCAGTCCGCATAATGAGCAGTTCTTC	CASSPHNEQFF	TRBV12-3/TRBV12-4	TRBJ2-1	many	NA
TGTGCCAGCAGGATTAGCGCGAGCTCCTACAATGAGCAGTTCTTC	CASRISASSYNEQFF	TRBV2	TRBJ2-1	many	NA
TGCAGCGTTCACGGGACTAGCGGCCCCTACGAGCAGTACTTC	CSVHGTSGPYEQYF	TRBV29-1	TRBJ2-7	NA	TRBD2
TGCAGTGCGCCTGCCGAGGGTCTAGGTGAGCAGTACTTC	CSAPAEGLGEQYF	TRBV20-1	TRBJ2-7	many	NA
TGTGCCAGCAGCATTATAAGCGGGAGTCCATACAATGAGCAGTTCTTC	CASSIISGSPYNEQFF	TRBV7-7	TRBJ2-1	NA	TRBD2
TGCAGTGCTAGGTCCGGGACAGGGGGCACCGGGGAGCTGTTTTTT	CSARSGTGGTGELFF	TRBV20-1	TRBJ2-2	many	TRBD1
TGTGCTAGTGGTCTCACAGGGGCGCCCGTGAACACTGAAGCTTTCTTT	CASGLTGAPVNTEAFF	TRBV12-5	TRBJ1-1	few	TRBD1
TGTGCCAGCAGCTTAGAAGGCAATAATTCACCCCTCCACTTT	CASSLEGNNSPLHF	TRBV7-8	TRBJ1-6	many	NA